This T cell receptor (beta chain) derives from a study of vaccination effects on CD4 cells after COVID-19. Turning to the study itself: Participants were given two doses of BNT162b2 or mRNA-1273 vaccine.

Assay: immunoSEQ multiplex PCR; the TCRdb copy retains only in-frame clones and omits some. Among approximately 37,000 clones listed, around 67% were seen once. Study results and caveats: The study dataset contains few convalescent patients and includes no early post-infection timepoints. After vaccination, at late timepoints, clones induced by infection and by vaccine contracted markedly.

In regard to this clone: Its antigen is as yet unknown.

With 6 bases removed from V and 0 bases from J, the gap between germline ends came to 12 bases. Germline-derived CDR1 and CDR2 are LNHDA and SQIVND (reference sequence). This CDR3 contains 16 residues. Within the ViraFEST assay, antigen-specific CD4+ T cells underwent expansion with viral peptide pools prior to sequencing. Researchers isolated CD4+ T cells once 9 to 11 days of culture had elapsed. A positive SARS-CoV-2 PCR test fell between March and December 2020. The authors exchanged half the medium for IL-2 medium on days 3 and 7. This chain links TRBV19 with TRBJ1-6, with a tentative D call TRBD1 (6 bases). This material consisted of CD4+ T cells from PBMCs cultured with a peptide pool, taken before COVID-19 vaccination. This clonotype was sampled from a human donor who had a prior SARS-CoV-2 infection. CDR3 residues: CASSPKTGSYNSPLHF. The CDR3 coding sequence is TGTGCCAGTAGCCCGAAGACAGGCTCCTATAATTCACCCCTCCACTTT.